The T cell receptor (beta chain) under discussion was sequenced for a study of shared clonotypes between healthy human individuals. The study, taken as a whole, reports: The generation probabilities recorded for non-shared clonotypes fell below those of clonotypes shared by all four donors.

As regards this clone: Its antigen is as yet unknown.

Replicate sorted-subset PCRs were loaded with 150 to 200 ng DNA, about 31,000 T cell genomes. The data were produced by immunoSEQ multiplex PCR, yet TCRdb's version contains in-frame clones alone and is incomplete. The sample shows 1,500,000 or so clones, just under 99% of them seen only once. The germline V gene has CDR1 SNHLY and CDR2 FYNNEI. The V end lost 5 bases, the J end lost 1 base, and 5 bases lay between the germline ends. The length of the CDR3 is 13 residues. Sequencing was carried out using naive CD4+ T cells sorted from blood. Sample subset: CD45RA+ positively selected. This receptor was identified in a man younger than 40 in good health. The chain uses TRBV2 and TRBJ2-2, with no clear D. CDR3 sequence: CASSFKNTGELFF. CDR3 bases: TGTGCCAGCAGTTTCAAGAACACCGGGGAGCTGTTTTTT.